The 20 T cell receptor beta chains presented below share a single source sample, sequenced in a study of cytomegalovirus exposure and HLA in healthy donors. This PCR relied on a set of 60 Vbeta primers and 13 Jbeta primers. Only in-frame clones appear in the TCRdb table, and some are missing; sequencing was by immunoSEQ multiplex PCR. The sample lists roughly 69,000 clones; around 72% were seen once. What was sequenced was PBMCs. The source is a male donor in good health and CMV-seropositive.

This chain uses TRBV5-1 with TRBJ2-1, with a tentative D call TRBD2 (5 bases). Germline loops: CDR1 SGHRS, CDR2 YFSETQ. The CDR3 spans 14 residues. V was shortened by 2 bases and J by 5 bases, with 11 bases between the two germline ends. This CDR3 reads CASSFLATDNEQFF. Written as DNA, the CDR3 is TGCGCCAGCAGCTTTTTAGCGACCGACAATGAGCAGTTCTTC.

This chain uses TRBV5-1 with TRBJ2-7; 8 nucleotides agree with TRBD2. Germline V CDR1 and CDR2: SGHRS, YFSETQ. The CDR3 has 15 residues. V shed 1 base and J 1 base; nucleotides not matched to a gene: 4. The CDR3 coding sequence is TGCGCCAGCAGCTTGTCGGGGACTAGTTCCTACGAGCAGTACTTC. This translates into CASSLSGTSSYEQYF.

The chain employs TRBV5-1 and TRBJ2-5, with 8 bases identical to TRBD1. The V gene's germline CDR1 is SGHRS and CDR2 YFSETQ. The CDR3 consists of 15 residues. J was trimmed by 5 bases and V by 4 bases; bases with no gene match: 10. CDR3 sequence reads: CASSREQGVGETQYF. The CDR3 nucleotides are TGCGCCAGCAGCCGGGAACAGGGGGTAGGGGAGACCCAGTACTTC.

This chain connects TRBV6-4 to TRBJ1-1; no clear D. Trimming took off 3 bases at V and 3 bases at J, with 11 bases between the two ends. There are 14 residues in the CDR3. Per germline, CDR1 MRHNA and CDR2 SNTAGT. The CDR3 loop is CASSELPGYTEAFF. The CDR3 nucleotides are TGTGCCAGCAGTGAACTCCCGGGTTACACTGAAGCTTTCTTT.

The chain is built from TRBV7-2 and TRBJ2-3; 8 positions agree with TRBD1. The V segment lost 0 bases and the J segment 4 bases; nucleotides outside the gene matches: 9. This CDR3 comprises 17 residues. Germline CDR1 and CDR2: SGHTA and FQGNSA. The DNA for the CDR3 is TGTGCCAGCAGCTTAGCTACTCCGGACAGGGTGTCAGATACGCAGTATTTT. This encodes CASSLATPDRVSDTQYF. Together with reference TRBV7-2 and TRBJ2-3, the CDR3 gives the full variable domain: GAGVSQSPSNKVTEKGKDVELRCDPISGHTALYWYRQSLGQGLEFLIYFQGNSAPDKSGLPSDRFSAERTGGSVSTLTIQRTQQEDSAVYLCASSLATPDRVSDTQYFGPGTRLTVL.

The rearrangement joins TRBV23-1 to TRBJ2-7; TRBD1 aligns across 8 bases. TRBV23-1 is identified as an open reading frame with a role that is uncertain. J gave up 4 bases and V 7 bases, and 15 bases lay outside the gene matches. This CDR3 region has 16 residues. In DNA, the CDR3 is TGCGCCAGCACCCCGCGTCTGGACAGGGACAATTACGAGCAGTACTTC. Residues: CASTPRLDRDNYEQYF.

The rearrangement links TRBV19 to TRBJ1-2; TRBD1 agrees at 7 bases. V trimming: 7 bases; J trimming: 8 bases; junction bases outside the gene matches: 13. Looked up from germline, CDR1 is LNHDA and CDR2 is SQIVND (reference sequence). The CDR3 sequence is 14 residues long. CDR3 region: CASTDRVVSDGYTF. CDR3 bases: TGTGCCAGTACCGACAGGGTGGTTTCAGACGGCTACACCTTC.

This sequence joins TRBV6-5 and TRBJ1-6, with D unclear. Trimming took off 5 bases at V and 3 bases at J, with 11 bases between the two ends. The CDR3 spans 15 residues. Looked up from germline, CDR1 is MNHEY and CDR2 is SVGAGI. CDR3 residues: CASSLSAFYNSPLHF. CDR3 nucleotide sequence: TGTGCCAGCAGTCTCAGCGCTTTCTATAATTCACCCCTCCACTTT.

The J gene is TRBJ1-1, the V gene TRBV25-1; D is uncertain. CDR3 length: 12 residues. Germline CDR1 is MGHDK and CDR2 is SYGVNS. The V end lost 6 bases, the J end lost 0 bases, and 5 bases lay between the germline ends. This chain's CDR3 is CASRALNTEAFF. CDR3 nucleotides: TGTGCCAGCAGAGCATTGAACACTGAAGCTTTCTTT.

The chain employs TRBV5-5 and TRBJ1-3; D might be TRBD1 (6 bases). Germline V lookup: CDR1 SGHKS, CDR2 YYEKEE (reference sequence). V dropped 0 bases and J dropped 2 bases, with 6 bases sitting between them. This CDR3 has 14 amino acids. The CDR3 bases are TGTGCCAGCAGCTTGGGGGGGCCTGGAAACACCATATATTTT. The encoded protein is CASSLGGPGNTIYF.

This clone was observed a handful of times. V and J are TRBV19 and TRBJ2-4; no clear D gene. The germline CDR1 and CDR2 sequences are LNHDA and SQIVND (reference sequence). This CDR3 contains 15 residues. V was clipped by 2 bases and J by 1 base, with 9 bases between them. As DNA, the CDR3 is TGTGCCAGTAGTATAATCTCCAGGGCCAAAAACATTCAGTACTTC. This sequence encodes CASSIISRAKNIQYF.

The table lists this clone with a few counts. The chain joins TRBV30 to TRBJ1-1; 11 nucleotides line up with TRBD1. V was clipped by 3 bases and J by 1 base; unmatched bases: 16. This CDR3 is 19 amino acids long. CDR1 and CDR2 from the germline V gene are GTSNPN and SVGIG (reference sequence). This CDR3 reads CAWSSGRRDRGLGNTEAFF. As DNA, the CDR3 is TGTGCCTGGAGCTCGGGTCGCCGGGACAGGGGGTTGGGGAACACTGAAGCTTTCTTT.

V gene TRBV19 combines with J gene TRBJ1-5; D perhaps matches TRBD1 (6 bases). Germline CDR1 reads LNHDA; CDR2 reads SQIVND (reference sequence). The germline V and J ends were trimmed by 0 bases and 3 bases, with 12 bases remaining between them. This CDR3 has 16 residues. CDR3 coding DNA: TGTGCCAGTAGTATAGACGGATCAGGGGACAATCAGCCCCAGCATTTT. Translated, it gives CASSIDGSGDNQPQHF. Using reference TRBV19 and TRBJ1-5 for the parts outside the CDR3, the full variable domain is DGGITQSPKYLFRKEGQNVTLSCEQNLNHDAMYWYRQDPGQGLRLIYYSQIVNDFQKGDIAEGYSVSREKKESFPLTVTSAQKNPTAFYLCASSIDGSGDNQPQHFGDGTRLSIL.

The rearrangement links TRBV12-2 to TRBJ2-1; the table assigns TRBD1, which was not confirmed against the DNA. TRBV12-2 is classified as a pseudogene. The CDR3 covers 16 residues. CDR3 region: CASRLESQGTYNEQFF. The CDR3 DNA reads TGTGCAAGTCGCTTAGAAAGCCAGGGGACCTACAATGAGCAGTTCTTC.

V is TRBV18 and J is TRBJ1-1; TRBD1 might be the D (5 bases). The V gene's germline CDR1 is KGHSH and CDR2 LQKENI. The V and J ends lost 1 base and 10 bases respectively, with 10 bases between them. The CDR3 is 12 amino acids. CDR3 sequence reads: CASSPRGGRAFF. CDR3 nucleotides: TGTGCCAGCTCACCACGGGGGGGAAGAGCTTTCTTT.

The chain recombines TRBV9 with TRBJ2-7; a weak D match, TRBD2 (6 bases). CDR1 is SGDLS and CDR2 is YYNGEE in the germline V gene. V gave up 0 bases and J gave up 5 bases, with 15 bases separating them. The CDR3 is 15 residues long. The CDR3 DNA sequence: TGTGCCAGCAGCGTAGTCGGGAGCGATTTCGACGAGCAGTACTTC. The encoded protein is CASSVVGSDFDEQYF.

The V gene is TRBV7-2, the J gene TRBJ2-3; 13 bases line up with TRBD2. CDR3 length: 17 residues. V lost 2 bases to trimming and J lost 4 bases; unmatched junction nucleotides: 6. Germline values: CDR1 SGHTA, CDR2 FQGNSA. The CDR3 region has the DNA TGTGCCAGCAGCTTAACTAGCGGGGGGGCCGGTCCAGATACGCAGTATTTT. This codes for CASSLTSGGAGPDTQYF.

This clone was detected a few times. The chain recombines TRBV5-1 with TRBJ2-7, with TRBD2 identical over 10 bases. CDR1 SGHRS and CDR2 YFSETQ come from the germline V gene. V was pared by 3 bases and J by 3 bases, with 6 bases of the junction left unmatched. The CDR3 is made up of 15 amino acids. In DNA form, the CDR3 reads TGCGCCAGCAGCTGGGATCTAGCGGGAGTCTACGAGCAGTACTTC. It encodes CASSWDLAGVYEQYF.

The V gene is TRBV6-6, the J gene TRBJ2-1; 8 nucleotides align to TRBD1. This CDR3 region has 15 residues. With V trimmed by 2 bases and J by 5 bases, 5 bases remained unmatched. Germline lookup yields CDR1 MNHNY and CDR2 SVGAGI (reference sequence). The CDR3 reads CASSYGNRGDNEQFF. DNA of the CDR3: TGTGCCAGCAGTTACGGGAACAGGGGGGACAATGAGCAGTTCTTC.

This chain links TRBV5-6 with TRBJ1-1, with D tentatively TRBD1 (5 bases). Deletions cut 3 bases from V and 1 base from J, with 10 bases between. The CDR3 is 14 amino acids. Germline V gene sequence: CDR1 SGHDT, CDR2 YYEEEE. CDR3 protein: CASSWGGANTEAFF. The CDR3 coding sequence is TGTGCCAGCAGCTGGGGTGGGGCGAACACTGAAGCTTTCTTT. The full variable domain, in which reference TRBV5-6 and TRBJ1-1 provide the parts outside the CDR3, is DAGVTQSPTHLIKTRGQQVTLRCSPKSGHDTVSWYQQALGQGPQFIFQYYEEEERQRGNFPDRFSGHQFPNYSSELNVNALLLGDSALYLCASSWGGANTEAFFGQGTRLTVV.